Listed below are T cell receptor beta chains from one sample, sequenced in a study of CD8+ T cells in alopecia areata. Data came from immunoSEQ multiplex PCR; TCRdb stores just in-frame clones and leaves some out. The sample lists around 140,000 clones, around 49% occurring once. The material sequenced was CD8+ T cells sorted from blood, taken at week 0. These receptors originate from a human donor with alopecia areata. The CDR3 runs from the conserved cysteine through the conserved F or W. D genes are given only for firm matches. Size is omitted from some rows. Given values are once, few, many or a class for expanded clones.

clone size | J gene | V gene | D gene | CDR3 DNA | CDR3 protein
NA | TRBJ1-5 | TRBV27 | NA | TGTGCCAGCAGTGGACAAAGCAATCAGCCCCAGCATTTT | CASSGQSNQPQHF
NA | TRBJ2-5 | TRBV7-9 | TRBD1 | TGTGCCAGCAGCTTGATCGGGACAGAAGAGACCCAGTACTTC | CASSLIGTEETQYF
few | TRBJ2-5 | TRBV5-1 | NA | TGCGCCAGCAGCTGGGGGGACTACCAAGAGACCCAGTACTTC | CASSWGDYQETQYF
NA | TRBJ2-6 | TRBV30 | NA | TGTGCCTGGAGTAGGGGTTCTGGGGCCAACGTCCTGACTTTC | CAWSRGSGANVLTF
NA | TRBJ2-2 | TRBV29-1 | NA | TGCAGCGCCTTAGCAACCCCCGGGGAGCTGTTTTTT | CSALATPGELFF
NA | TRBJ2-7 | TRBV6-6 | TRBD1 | TGTGCCAGCAGCCCGGACAGGGTCTCGCCTTACGAGCAGTACTTC | CASSPDRVSPYEQYF
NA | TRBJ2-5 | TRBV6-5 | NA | TGTGCCAGCAGTTACGACGGGGGAGAGACCCAGTACTTC | CASSYDGGETQYF
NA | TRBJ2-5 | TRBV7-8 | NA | TGTGCCAGCAGCTCCCGCTCCCTGTCCAAGGGGCCTGTGGAGACCCAGTACTTC | CASSSRSLSKGPVETQYF
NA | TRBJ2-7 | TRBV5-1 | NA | TGCGCCAGCAGCTTGGATACAGTCGAGCAGTACTTC | CASSLDTVEQYF
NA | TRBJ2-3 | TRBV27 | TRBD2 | TGTGCCAGTTTAGGAGCGGGGGAAGATACGCAGTATTTT | CASLGAGEDTQYF
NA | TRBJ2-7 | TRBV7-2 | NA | TGTGCCAGCAGCCAGCTTGTAACCCCCCCCCACTTC | CASSQLVTPPHF
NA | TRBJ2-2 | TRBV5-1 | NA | TGCGCCAGCAGCTTGGCGCTGGCAGCCAACACCGGGGAGCTGTTTTTT | CASSLALAANTGELFF
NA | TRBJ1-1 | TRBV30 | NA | TGTGCCTGGACCCTGAACACTGAAGCTTTCTTT | CAWTLNTEAFF
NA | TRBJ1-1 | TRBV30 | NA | TGTGCCTGGACGGGGGACAACACTGAAGCTTTCTTT | CAWTGDNTEAFF
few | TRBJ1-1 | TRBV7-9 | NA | TGTGCCAGCATCCTAGATTTTGGGGGCCCCCCTGAAGCTTTCTTT | CASILDFGGPPEAFF
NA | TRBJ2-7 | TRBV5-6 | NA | TGTGCCAGCAGCTCGGGACTTATCTCCTACGAGCAGTACTTC | CASSSGLISYEQYF
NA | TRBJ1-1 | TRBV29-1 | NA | TGCAGCGTTGAGGGGGAGAACACTGAAGCTTTCTTT | CSVEGENTEAFF
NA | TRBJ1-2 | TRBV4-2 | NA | TGTGCCAGCAGCCAAGATGGGGATGGCTACACCTTC | CASSQDGDGYTF
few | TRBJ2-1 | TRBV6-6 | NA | TGTGCCAGCAAGGAGGCAGAGTCCTACAATGAGCAGTTCTTC | CASKEAESYNEQFF
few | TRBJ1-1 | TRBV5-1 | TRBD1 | TGCGCCAGCAGCTTGGGACAGGGGACGACTGAAGCTTTCTTT | CASSLGQGTTEAFF
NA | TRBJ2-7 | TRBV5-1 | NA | TGCGCCAGCAGCTTTGGGACAACGCCCTACGAGCAGTACTTC | CASSFGTTPYEQYF
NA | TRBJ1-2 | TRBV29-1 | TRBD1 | TGCAGCGTTGATAATCAGGGGGATGGCTACACCTTC | CSVDNQGDGYTF
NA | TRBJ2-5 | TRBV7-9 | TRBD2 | TGTGCCAGCAGCACTCCGGGACTAGCGGGGGGGCTTGAAGAGACCCAGTACTTC | CASSTPGLAGGLEETQYF
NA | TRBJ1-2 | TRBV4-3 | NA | TGCGCCAGCAGCCAAGTAACTGGGGGCAGCACCTATGGCTACACCTTC | CASSQVTGGSTYGYTF
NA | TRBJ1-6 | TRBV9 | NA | TGTGCCAGCAGCCACTCCGGGACACGCAATTCACCCCTCCACTTT | CASSHSGTRNSPLHF
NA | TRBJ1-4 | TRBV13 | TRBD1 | TGTGCCAGCAGCACCCGAGACAGGGTAGGAGAAAAACTGTTTTTT | CASSTRDRVGEKLFF
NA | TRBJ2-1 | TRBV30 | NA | TGTGCCTGGACGGACTATACCAGCACCTACAATGAGCAGTTCTTC | CAWTDYTSTYNEQFF
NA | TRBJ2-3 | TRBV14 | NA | TGTGCCAGCAGCGCCAGACTAGGGGGCACAGATACGCAGTATTTT | CASSARLGGTDTQYF
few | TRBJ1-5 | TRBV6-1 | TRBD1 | TGTGCCAGCAGTGATCTATTTGGACAGGGGTTATCGCCCCAGCATTTT | CASSDLFGQGLSPQHF
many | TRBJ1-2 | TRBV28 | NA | TGTGCCAGCAGTTTCGTCGACACTAACTATGGCTACACCTTC | CASSFVDTNYGYTF
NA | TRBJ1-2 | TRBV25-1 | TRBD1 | TGTGCCAGCAGTGGACAGGGGGGCTATGGCTACACCTTC | CASSGQGGYGYTF
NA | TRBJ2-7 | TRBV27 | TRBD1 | TGTGCCAGCAGTTTAACAGGGGGACCGTCCTACGAGCAGTACTTC | CASSLTGGPSYEQYF
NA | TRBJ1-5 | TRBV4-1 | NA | TGCGCCAGCAGCCCCCGGGTTGGAGATTATCAGCCCCAGCATTTT | CASSPRVGDYQPQHF
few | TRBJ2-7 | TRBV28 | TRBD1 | TGTGCCAGCAGTTTGGAGACAGGGGGCTGGGGCGAGCAGTACTTC | CASSLETGGWGEQYF
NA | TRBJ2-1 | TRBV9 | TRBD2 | TGTGCCAGCAGCGGAGGACTAGCGGGGCAAAATGAGCAGTTCTTC | CASSGGLAGQNEQFF
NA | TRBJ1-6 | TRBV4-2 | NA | TGTGCCAGCAGCCAAGATGAGTTCCGCGGAAGCTCCTATAATTCACCCCTCCACTTT | CASSQDEFRGSSYNSPLHF
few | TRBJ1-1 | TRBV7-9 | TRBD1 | TGTGCCAGCAGCCTGGGACAGGGGATAAGGACTGAAGCTTTCTTT | CASSLGQGIRTEAFF
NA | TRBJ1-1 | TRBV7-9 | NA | TGTGCCAGCAGCGTTTCGGAGAACACTGAAGCTTTCTTT | CASSVSENTEAFF
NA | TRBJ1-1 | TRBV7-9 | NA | TGTGCCAGCAGCTTAGGGATGAACACTGAAGCTTTCTTT | CASSLGMNTEAFF
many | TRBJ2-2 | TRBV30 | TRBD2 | TGTGCCTGTACAAGCGGGGGAGACACCGGGGAGCTGTTTTTT | CACTSGGDTGELFF
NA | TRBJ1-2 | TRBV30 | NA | TGTGCCTGGAGCCTCCCGGGGCTTAACTATGGCTACACCTTC | CAWSLPGLNYGYTF
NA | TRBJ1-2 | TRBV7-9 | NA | TGTGCCAGCAGCTTAGCGAGGGGACGGGGCGCTTCTAATGGCTACACCTTC | CASSLARGRGASNGYTF
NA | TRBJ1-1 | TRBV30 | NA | TGTGCCTGGTGGGACGGCGTCTGGGCTTTCTTT | CAWWDGVWAFF
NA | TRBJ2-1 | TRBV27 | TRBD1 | TGTGCCAGCAGTTTATCCCCCGGGACAGGGGGGCACAATGAGCAGTTCTTC | CASSLSPGTGGHNEQFF
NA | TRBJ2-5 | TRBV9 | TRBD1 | TGTGCCAGCAGCGTAGTGGGCGGGACAGGAGAGACCCAGTACTTC | CASSVVGGTGETQYF
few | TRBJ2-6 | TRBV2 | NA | TGTGCCAGCAGTGAGTTGGTGGACTCTGGGGCCAACGTCCTGACTTTC | CASSELVDSGANVLTF
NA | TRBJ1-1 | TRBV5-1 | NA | TGCGCCAGCAGCCCCACGGGGAGGACTGAAGCTTTCTTT | CASSPTGRTEAFF
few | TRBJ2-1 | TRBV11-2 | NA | TGTGCCAGCAGCTCTGGGGTCGGGGTCTCCTACAATGAGCAGTTCTTC | CASSSGVGVSYNEQFF
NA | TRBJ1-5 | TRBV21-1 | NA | TGTGCCAGCACCCCCCTCGGGAGGGAATGGGATCAGCCCCAGCATTTT | CASTPLGREWDQPQHF
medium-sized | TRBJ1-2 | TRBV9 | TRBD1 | TGTGCCAGCAGCTTAGGACAGGACTATGGCTACACCTTC | CASSLGQDYGYTF
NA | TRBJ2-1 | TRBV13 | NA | TGTGCCAGCAGAGGGCTTAGCTCCTACAATGAGCAGTTCTTC | CASRGLSSYNEQFF
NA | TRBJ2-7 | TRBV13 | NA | TGTGCCAGCAGCTTAGGGGCCGCGAAAGAGCAGTACTTC | CASSLGAAKEQYF
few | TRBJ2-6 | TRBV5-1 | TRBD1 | TGCGCCAGCAACCCGGGACAGGCAGTCTCTGGGGCCAACGTCCTGACTTTC | CASNPGQAVSGANVLTF